This T cell receptor beta chain was found in a study of cytomegalovirus exposure and HLA in healthy donors. The PCR made use of 60 Vbeta and 13 Jbeta primers. The repertoire was sequenced with immunoSEQ multiplex PCR; TCRdb's copy has only in-frame clones and lacks some. The sample holds 95,000 to 130,000 clones, 55% to 75% seen once. Between the trimmed V and J ends, which lost 3 bases and 8 bases, there was a span of 16 bases. Germline CDR1 is LNHDA and CDR2 is SQIVND (reference sequence). The CDR3 extends over 14 amino acids. The specimen was PBMCs. This receptor was obtained from a woman in her forties in good health and CMV-seropositive. The chain joins TRBV19 to TRBJ1-2, with D perhaps matching TRBD1 (5 bases). The DNA for the CDR3 is TGTGCCAGTAGTATCGGGGGTTACGAATCGGGCTACACCTTC. Translated, it gives CASSIGGYESGYTF.